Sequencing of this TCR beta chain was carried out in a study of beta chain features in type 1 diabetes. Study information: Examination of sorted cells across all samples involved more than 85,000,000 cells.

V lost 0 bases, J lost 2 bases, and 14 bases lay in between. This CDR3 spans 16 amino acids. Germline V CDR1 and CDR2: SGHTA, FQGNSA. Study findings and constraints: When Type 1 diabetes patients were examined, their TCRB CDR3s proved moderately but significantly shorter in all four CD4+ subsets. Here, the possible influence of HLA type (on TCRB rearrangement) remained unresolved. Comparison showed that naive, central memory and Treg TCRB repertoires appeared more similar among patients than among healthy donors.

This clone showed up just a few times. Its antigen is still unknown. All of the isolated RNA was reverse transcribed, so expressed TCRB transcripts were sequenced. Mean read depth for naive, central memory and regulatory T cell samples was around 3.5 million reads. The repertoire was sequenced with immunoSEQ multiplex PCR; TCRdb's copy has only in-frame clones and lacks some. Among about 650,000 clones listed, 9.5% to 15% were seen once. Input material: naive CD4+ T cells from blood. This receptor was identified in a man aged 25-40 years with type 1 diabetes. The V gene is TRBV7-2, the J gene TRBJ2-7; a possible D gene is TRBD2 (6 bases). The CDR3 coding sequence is TGTGCCAGCAGCTTAGCAGTCAGCGGAGGGACCTACGAGCAGTACTTC. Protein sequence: CASSLAVSGGTYEQYF.